Following are 32 T cell receptor beta chains from one sample sequenced in a study of shared clonotypes between healthy human individuals. Measured with immunoSEQ multiplex PCR; TCRdb has only the in-frame clones, and not every one. The sample consists of a few million clones, just over 90% of them appearing once. The source material was naive CD4+ T cells from PBMCs. Subset denoted: CD45RA+ positively selected. Source of these receptors: a man younger than 35 in good health. Some clones in this sample may be carry-over from other donors' samples.

V is TRBV28 and J is TRBJ1-2, with 7 bases identical to TRBD1. Germline-derived CDR1 and CDR2 are MDHEN and SYDVKM. The CDR3 runs to 12 residues. V lost 5 bases, J lost 6 bases, and 3 bases stayed unmatched. This CDR3 reads CASSATGNGYTF. As DNA, the CDR3 is TGTGCCAGCAGTGCGACAGGGAATGGCTACACCTTC.

The gene calls are TRBV6-1 and TRBJ2-5; D gene uncertain. Deletions cut 7 bases from V and 5 bases from J, with 11 bases between. The CDR3 has 12 amino acids. Germline V lookup: CDR1 MNHNS, CDR2 SASEGT. In DNA form, the CDR3 reads TGTGCCAGCATGTCAGCGCCGGAGACCCAGTACTTC. Its protein is CASMSAPETQYF.

With regard to this clone: The junction does not match germline at one end; this may be a read error. This chain uses TRBV4-2 with TRBJ2-5; weak D call: TRBD2 (5 bases). Per germline, CDR1 LGHNA and CDR2 YNFKEQ. The CDR3 runs 13 residues. In DNA form, the CDR3 reads TGTGCCAGCAGCCAGGAACCGGGGTCCCCGAACGACTTC. Translated: CASSQEPGSPNDF.

The chain carries TRBV5-4 and TRBJ2-1; 7 bases align to TRBD2. The germline gives CDR1 SGHNT, CDR2 YYREEE (reference sequence). V lost 4 bases and J lost 8; bases outside the gene matches: 18. This CDR3 contains 17 residues. The CDR3 DNA reads as TGTGCCAGCAGCCGAATTAGCGGGTTCACTACCTCCGATGAGCAGTTCTTC. As protein: CASSRISGFTTSDEQFF.

The V and J genes are TRBV5-1 and TRBJ2-5; D might be TRBD1 (5 bases). The CDR3 is 16 amino acids. Trimming pared 0 bases from V and 1 base from J, leaving 13 bases between. Germline CDR1 is SGHRS and CDR2 is YFSETQ. The CDR3 region is CASSLVPQGFQETQYF. The DNA of the CDR3 is TGCGCCAGCAGCTTGGTGCCGCAGGGTTTCCAAGAGACCCAGTACTTC. Full variable domain (rest looked up from reference TRBV5-1 and TRBJ2-5): KAGVTQTPRYLIKTRGQQVTLSCSPISGHRSVSWYQQTPGQGLQFLFEYFSETQRNKGNFPGRFSGRQFSNSRSEMNVSTLELGDSALYLCASSLVPQGFQETQYFGPGTRLLVL.

This sequence joins TRBV28 and TRBJ2-7; D uncertain. The germline V and J ends were trimmed by 2 bases and 2 bases, with 13 bases remaining between them. The CDR3 covers 15 residues. CDR1 is MDHEN and CDR2 is SYDVKM in the germline V gene. The CDR3 here is CASSLTIQVTYEQYF. The CDR3, as DNA: TGTGCCAGCAGTTTAACTATTCAGGTCACCTACGAGCAGTACTTC. The full variable domain, in which reference TRBV28 and TRBJ2-7 provide the parts outside the CDR3, is DVKVTQSSRYLVKRTGEKVFLECVQDMDHENMFWYRQDPGLGLRLIYFSYDVKMKEKGDIPEGYSVSREKKERFSLILESASTNQTSMYLCASSLTIQVTYEQYFGPGTRLTVT.

To note about this clone: Distinct nucleotide sequences in the sample also encode this CDR3. V gene TRBV5-1 combines with J gene TRBJ2-3; 8 positions agree with TRBD1. This CDR3 region has 15 residues. The germline gives CDR1 SGHRS, CDR2 YFSETQ. Trimming cost V 4 bases and J 1 base; bases outside gene matches: 5. CDR3 loop: CASSTGTGGTDTQYF. The CDR3 bases are TGCGCCAGCAGCACCGGGACAGGAGGCACAGATACGCAGTATTTT.

The rearrangement joins TRBV5-6 to TRBJ2-7, with TRBD1 matching over 9 bases. There are 14 residues in the CDR3. Germline trimming cut 4 bases from V and 4 bases from J; bases unmatched to any gene: 6. Germline V gene lookup returns CDR1 SGHDT and CDR2 YYEEEE. CDR3 sequence: CASSGTGGRYEQYF. In nucleotides, the CDR3 is TGTGCCAGCAGCGGAACAGGGGGCAGGTACGAGCAGTACTTC.

The V and J genes are TRBV28 and TRBJ2-7, with 8 positions matching TRBD1. CDR3 length equals 15 residues. The V gene end was trimmed by 8 bases and the J gene end by 3 bases; junction bases not matched to a gene: 12. CDR1 and CDR2 (germline): MDHEN, SYDVKM. This CDR3 reads CASLQADRANYEQYF. CDR3 DNA sequence: TGTGCCAGCCTCCAAGCGGACAGGGCTAACTACGAGCAGTACTTC.

This sequence joins TRBV21-1 and TRBJ1-5. TRBV21-1 is designated a pseudogene. The CDR3 totals 15 residues. CDR3 protein: CASRRDIGDRQPQHF. CDR3 in DNA: TGTGCCAGCAGAAGAGACATTGGGGACCGACAGCCCCAGCATTTT.

The chain carries TRBV9 and TRBJ1-4, with D unclear. The V end lost 4 bases, the J end lost 0 bases, and 13 bases lay between the germline ends. This CDR3 contains 16 residues. The germline CDR1 and CDR2 sequences are SGDLS and YYNGEE. CDR3 loop: CASSKDLGATNEKLFF. The CDR3 coding sequence is TGTGCCAGCAGCAAGGATTTGGGAGCAACTAATGAAAAACTGTTTTTT.

Turning to this clone: The same CDR3 arises from other DNA sequences in this sample as well. The chain is built from TRBV5-1 and TRBJ1-3; a weak D match, TRBD1 (5 bases). Trimming took off 4 bases at V and 2 bases at J, with 10 bases between the two ends. The CDR3 consists of 14 residues. Germline V gene sequence: CDR1 SGHRS, CDR2 YFSETQ. For the CDR3, the DNA is TGCGCCAGCAGCCCCGGGACGCCTGGAAACACCATATATTTT. Translation gives CASSPGTPGNTIYF.

The chain employs TRBV6-4 and TRBJ2-7; 8 nucleotides align to TRBD1. The CDR3 extends over 16 amino acids. Trimming cost V 5 bases and J 2 bases; bases outside gene matches: 11. Germline-derived CDR1 and CDR2 are MRHNA and SNTAGT. CDR3 nucleotides: TGTGCCAGCAGTCCCTTACGGACAGGGAGGACCTACGAGCAGTACTTC. Protein product: CASSPLRTGRTYEQYF.

The chain couples TRBV28 to TRBJ2-4, with 7 bases matching TRBD1. Trimming took 4 bases from V and 5 from J; bases not matched to a gene: 8. This CDR3 is built from 15 residues. CDR1 and CDR2 (germline): MDHEN, SYDVKM. CDR3 loop: CASSSLTGMENIQYF. CDR3 nucleotides: TGTGCCAGCAGTTCCCTGACAGGGATGGAAAACATTCAGTACTTC. Supplemented by reference TRBV28 and TRBJ2-4, the full variable domain reads DVKVTQSSRYLVKRTGEKVFLECVQDMDHENMFWYRQDPGLGLRLIYFSYDVKMKEKGDIPEGYSVSREKKERFSLILESASTNQTSMYLCASSSLTGMENIQYFGAGTRLSVL.

Only a few counts were recorded for this clone. The genes are TRBV9 and TRBJ1-1; D not certain. Germline V gene sequence: CDR1 SGDLS, CDR2 YYNGEE. The V end was cut by 3 bases, the J end by 7 bases, with 4 bases between. This CDR3 is built from 10 residues. The CDR3: CASSAREAFF. The CDR3 nucleotides read TGTGCCAGCAGCGCTCGTGAAGCTTTCTTT.

This sequence joins TRBV28 and TRBJ1-5; TRBD1 matches 9 bases. Germline assignment: CDR1 MDHEN and CDR2 SYDVKM. This CDR3 has 18 amino acids. V shed 3 bases and J 2 bases; nucleotides not matched to a gene: 11. CDR3 region: CASSFRTQGAFGNQPQHF. The DNA for the CDR3 is TGTGCCAGCAGTTTTAGAACACAGGGGGCATTCGGCAATCAGCCCCAGCATTTT.

This clone has only one observation. The gene calls are TRBV5-1 and TRBJ2-2, with a possible D match to TRBD2 (5 bases). Trimming shortened V by 3 bases and J by 6 bases, and 18 bases separated the two germline ends. The germline V gene encodes CDR1 SGHRS and CDR2 YFSETQ. This CDR3 spans 16 amino acids. CDR3: CASSSTAAVRAGELFF. In nucleotides, the CDR3 is TGCGCCAGCAGCTCCACGGCGGCCGTGAGGGCCGGGGAGCTGTTTTTT. Filled out from reference TRBV5-1 and TRBJ2-2, the complete variable domain reads KAGVTQTPRYLIKTRGQQVTLSCSPISGHRSVSWYQQTPGQGLQFLFEYFSETQRNKGNFPGRFSGRQFSNSRSEMNVSTLELGDSALYLCASSSTAAVRAGELFFGEGSRLTVL.

This clone was seen a single time. The chain combines TRBV18 with TRBJ1-2; D is perhaps TRBD1 (5 bases). V dropped 1 base and J dropped 8 bases, with 14 bases sitting between them. Looked up from germline, CDR1 is KGHSH and CDR2 is LQKENI. The CDR3 is 14 amino acids. For the CDR3, the DNA is TGTGCCAGCTCACCACAACAGGCGTTTGACGGCTACACCTTC. It codes for CASSPQQAFDGYTF.

The chain carries TRBV2 and TRBJ1-1; D might be TRBD1 (5 bases). This CDR3 is 14 amino acids long. Germline values: CDR1 SNHLY, CDR2 FYNNEI. Trimming cost V 4 bases and J 1 base, with 10 bases left between them. As DNA, the CDR3 is TGTGCCAGCAGTGCAGGGCCGGAGAACACTGAAGCTTTCTTT. This codes for CASSAGPENTEAFF.

The CDR3 is CASGESWTSGTYNEQFF. CDR3 nucleotides: TGTGCCAGCGGGGAAAGTTGGACTAGCGGGACCTACAATGAGCAGTTCTTC. The V call is TRBV9, the J call TRBJ2-1; TRBD2 matches 12 bases. This CDR3 comprises 17 residues. Germline CDR1 is SGDLS and CDR2 is YYNGEE. Trimming cost V 7 bases and J 2 bases; bases outside gene matches: 10. The variable domain in full, with the rest retrieved from reference TRBV9 and TRBJ2-1, is DSGVTQTPKHLITATGQRVTLRCSPRSGDLSVYWYQQSLDQGLQFLIQYYNGEERAKGNILERFSAQQFPDLHSELNLSSLELGDSALYFCASGESWTSGTYNEQFFGPGTRLTVL.

The CDR3 bases are TGTGCCAGTAGATTACCGGGACCCTTCAGGGGCTATGGCTACACCTTC. Protein: CASRLPGPFRGYGYTF. This chain connects TRBV19 to TRBJ1-2; tentatively, D is TRBD1 (6 bases). Per the germline V gene, CDR1 is LNHDA and CDR2 is SQIVND (reference sequence). Trimming cost V 6 bases and J 4 bases, with 21 bases left between them. This CDR3 contains 16 residues.

This chain joins TRBV5-1 and TRBJ2-5; a possible D gene is TRBD1 (6 bases). The CDR3 has 13 amino acids. Germline CDR1 SGHRS, CDR2 YFSETQ. The ends were cut back, 7 bases at V and 7 bases at J, with 17 bases in the middle. The CDR3 is CASWSTGGGTQYF. The CDR3 nucleotides read TGCGCCAGCTGGAGTACTGGGGGCGGGACCCAGTACTTC. The variable domain in full, completed from reference TRBV5-1 and TRBJ2-5, reads KAGVTQTPRYLIKTRGQQVTLSCSPISGHRSVSWYQQTPGQGLQFLFEYFSETQRNKGNFPGRFSGRQFSNSRSEMNVSTLELGDSALYLCASWSTGGGTQYFGPGTRLLVL.

CDR3 DNA sequence: TGTGCCTGGAGTGGGGACAGGGGGAACTATGGCTACACCTTC. This gives the protein CAWSGDRGNYGYTF. The chain has TRBV30 and TRBJ1-2, with 11 bases fitting TRBD1. CDR1 GTSNPN and CDR2 SVGIG come from the germline V gene (reference sequence). CDR3 length equals 14 residues. The ends lost 1 base at V and 2 bases at J; junction bases unmatched: 0.

This rearrangement joins TRBV19 to TRBJ2-7; 11 bases agree with TRBD2. CDR1 and CDR2 (germline): LNHDA, SQIVND (reference sequence). V lost 4 bases to trimming and J lost 1 base; unmatched junction nucleotides: 6. CDR3 length: 16 residues. This chain's CDR3 is CASSTRLAGISYEQYF. In nucleotides, the CDR3 is TGTGCCAGTAGTACGCGACTAGCGGGGATATCCTACGAGCAGTACTTC.

The J gene is TRBJ1-1, the V gene TRBV5-4; a weak D match, TRBD1 (5 bases). Germline V lookup: CDR1 SGHNT, CDR2 YYREEE (reference sequence). The CDR3 consists of 15 residues. Trimming removed 2 bases from V and 1 base from J, with 12 bases in between. The CDR3 here is CASSLLSGRNTEAFF. Here the CDR3 DNA reads TGTGCCAGCAGCTTACTATCGGGGCGGAACACTGAAGCTTTCTTT.

V is TRBV10-3 and J is TRBJ2-1; D unresolved. The CDR3 has 14 amino acids. V lost 0 bases to trimming and J lost 5 bases, with 8 bases between them. CDR1 and CDR2 (germline): ENHRY, SYGVKD. The CDR3 loop reads CAISESQPHNEQFF. CDR3 sequence (DNA): TGTGCCATCAGTGAGTCCCAGCCACACAATGAGCAGTTCTTC.

This rearrangement joins TRBV5-4 to TRBJ1-3; D perhaps matches TRBD1 (6 bases). The CDR3 consists of 14 residues. Germline V gene lookup returns CDR1 SGHNT and CDR2 YYREEE (reference sequence). V was pared by 4 bases and J by 2 bases, with 10 bases between. The CDR3 DNA reads as TGTGCCAGCAGCAGCAGACAGGCTGGAAACACCATATATTTT. Encoded protein: CASSSRQAGNTIYF.

J is TRBJ2-7 and V is TRBV28; D gene ambiguous. V lost 2 bases, J lost 2 bases, and 10 bases lay in between. CDR1 and CDR2 (germline): MDHEN, SYDVKM. This CDR3 region has 14 residues. CDR3 residues: CASSLRTLTYEQYF. The CDR3 DNA follows: TGTGCCAGCAGTTTAAGGACCTTAACCTACGAGCAGTACTTC.

The chain couples TRBV7-8 to TRBJ2-7, with 8 bases lining up with TRBD2. Germline loops: CDR1 SGHVS, CDR2 FQNEAQ. The junction had 10 bases not matched to a gene; V was cut back by 5 bases and J by 1 base. CDR3 length equals 16 residues. The CDR3 DNA reads TGTGCCAGCAGCCTAAATCCTAGCGGGTCTTCCTACGAGCAGTACTTC. This sequence encodes CASSLNPSGSSYEQYF.

The V call is TRBV19, the J call TRBJ1-5; 10 bases fit TRBD1. Losses at the gene ends were 10 bases for V and 2 bases for J; bases not matched to a gene: 5. From germline, CDR1 is LNHDA and CDR2 SQIVND (reference sequence). The CDR3 contains 14 residues. The CDR3 nucleotides read TGTGCCACCTCCGGGACAGGGGGCAATCAGCCCCAGCATTTT. Protein: CATSGTGGNQPQHF. Full variable domain (outside the CDR3, taken from reference TRBV19 and TRBJ1-5): DGGITQSPKYLFRKEGQNVTLSCEQNLNHDAMYWYRQDPGQGLRLIYYSQIVNDFQKGDIAEGYSVSREKKESFPLTVTSAQKNPTAFYLCATSGTGGNQPQHFGDGTRLSIL.

V usage is TRBV23-1 and J usage is TRBJ2-3; TRBD1 matches at 9 bases. TRBV23-1 is known as an ORF, though its function is uncertain. The CDR3 loop spans 18 amino acids. With V trimmed by 2 bases and J by 4 bases, 13 bases remained unmatched. The CDR3 DNA reads TGCGCCAGCAGTCAACCCTACAGGGGGCGTGGGTTGTCAGATACGCAGTATTTT. Residues: CASSQPYRGRGLSDTQYF.

The chain recombines TRBV28 with TRBJ2-3; no definite D call. The CDR3 consists of 17 residues. Germline CDR1 reads MDHEN; CDR2 reads SYDVKM. Trimming shortened V by 1 base and J by 2 bases, and 16 bases separated the two germline ends. DNA of the CDR3: TGTGCCAGCAGTTTATTATTGGGTTTGGGGTTCACAGATACGCAGTATTTT. Amino acids: CASSLLLGLGFTDTQYF.